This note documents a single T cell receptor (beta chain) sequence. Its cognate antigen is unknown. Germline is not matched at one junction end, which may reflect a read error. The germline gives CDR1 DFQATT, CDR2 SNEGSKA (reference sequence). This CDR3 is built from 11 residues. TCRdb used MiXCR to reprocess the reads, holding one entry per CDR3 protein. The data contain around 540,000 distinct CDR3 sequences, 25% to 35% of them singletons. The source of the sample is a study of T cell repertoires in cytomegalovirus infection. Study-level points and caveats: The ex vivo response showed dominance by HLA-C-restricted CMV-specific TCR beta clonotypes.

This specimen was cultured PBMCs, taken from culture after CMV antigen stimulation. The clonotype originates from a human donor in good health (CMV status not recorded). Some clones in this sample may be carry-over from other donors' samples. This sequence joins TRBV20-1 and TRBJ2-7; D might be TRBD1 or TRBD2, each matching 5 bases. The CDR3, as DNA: TGCAGTGTTAGAGGGGAGAACGAGCAGTACTTC. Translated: CSVRGENEQYF.